The 27 T cell receptor beta chains below come from one sample, sequenced in a study of Tregs in tolerant kidney transplant recipients. Generated by immunoSEQ multiplex PCR, the TCRdb table keeps only in-frame clones and is missing some. The sample consists of about 240,000 clones, about four fifths of them appearing once. The sequencing input was CD4+ T cells from blood. The source is a human donor in good health.

J is TRBJ1-3 and V is TRBV7-9; D unclear. Trimming took off 2 bases at V and 0 bases at J, with 5 bases between the two ends. The CDR3 runs to 14 residues. CDR1 and CDR2 from the germline V gene are SEHNR and FQNEAQ (reference sequence). CDR3 nucleotides: TGTGCCAGCAGCTTACCCAGCTCTGGAAACACCATATATTTT. As protein: CASSLPSSGNTIYF.

The V call is TRBV27, the J call TRBJ2-5; TRBD2 matches at 11 bases. The V gene's germline CDR1 is MNHEY and CDR2 SMNVEV (reference sequence). Trimming at V came to 2 bases and at J to 6 bases, leaving 8 bases not matched to a gene. The CDR3 extends over 16 amino acids. CDR3 in amino acids: CASSLRVAGGPKTQYF. CDR3 bases: TGTGCCAGCAGTTTAAGGGTAGCGGGAGGGCCCAAGACCCAGTACTTC.

Comment on this clone: This specimen includes other DNA sequences encoding the same CDR3. The genes are TRBV19 and TRBJ1-5; no firm D call. The ends were cut back, 3 bases at V and 2 bases at J, with 8 bases in the middle. The CDR3 is 14 residues long. Looked up from germline, CDR1 is LNHDA and CDR2 is SQIVND (reference sequence). The CDR3 is CASSIRQGNQPQHF. DNA of the CDR3: TGTGCCAGTAGTATTCGGCAGGGCAATCAGCCCCAGCATTTT.

The rearrangement uses TRBV7-6 and TRBJ1-6; a possible D gene is TRBD1 (5 bases). V was shortened by 3 bases and J by 7 bases, with 10 bases between the two germline ends. The CDR3 contains 14 residues. Germline lookup yields CDR1 SGHVS and CDR2 FNYEAQ. CDR3 coding DNA: TGTGCCAGCAGCTTCTCCAGGGCCAATTCACCCCTCCACTTT. Its protein is CASSFSRANSPLHF. Looking up the rest from reference TRBV7-6 and TRBJ1-6 gives the full variable domain: GAGVSQSPRYKVTKRGQDVALRCDPISGHVSLYWYRQALGQGPEFLTYFNYEAQQDKSGLPNDRFSAERPEGSISTLTIQRTEQRDSAMYRCASSFSRANSPLHFGNGTRLTVT.

V and J are TRBV4-2 and TRBJ2-5; 10 nucleotides match TRBD2. J was trimmed by 2 bases and V by 0 bases; bases with no gene match: 6. CDR3 length: 17 residues. Germline CDR1 reads LGHNA; CDR2 reads YNFKEQ. This CDR3 is CASSQDLAGVRQETQYF. Here the CDR3 DNA reads TGTGCCAGCAGCCAAGACCTAGCGGGAGTGCGACAAGAGACCCAGTACTTC.

The rearrangement joins TRBV7-6 to TRBJ1-1; 7 positions agree with TRBD1. CDR1 is SGHVS, CDR2 FNYEAQ, per germline. CDR3 length: 16 amino acids. J gave up 6 bases and V 6 bases, and 16 bases lay outside the gene matches. CDR3 nucleotides: TGTGCCAGCAGTTCTAACCGCGGGACAGCGACGGCTGAAGCTTTCTTT. This sequence encodes CASSSNRGTATAEAFF.

The chain combines TRBV7-8 with TRBJ2-7; weak D call: TRBD1 (6 bases). The V end lost 1 base, the J end lost 7 bases, and 14 bases lay between the germline ends. In germline, CDR1 is SGHVS, CDR2 FQNEAQ. There are 14 residues in the CDR3. The CDR3 loop reads CASSLVNREKEQYF. The CDR3 nucleotides are TGTGCCAGCAGCTTAGTTAACAGGGAGAAAGAGCAGTACTTC.

J is TRBJ2-5 and V is TRBV18; a possible D gene is TRBD1 (5 bases). Germline CDR1 reads KGHSH; CDR2 reads LQKENI. CDR3 size: 14 residues. Trimming cost V 3 bases and J 2 bases, with 10 bases left between them. CDR3 DNA: TGTGCCAGCTCACCTCGACAGTTACAAGAGACCCAGTACTTC. Encoded protein: CASSPRQLQETQYF. Full variable domain (outside the CDR3, taken from reference TRBV18 and TRBJ2-5): NAGVMQNPRHLVRRRGQEARLRCSPMKGHSHVYWYRQLPEEGLKFMVYLQKENIIDESGMPKERFSAEFPKEGPSILRIQQVVRGDSAAYFCASSPRQLQETQYFGPGTRLLVL.

The rearrangement links TRBV6-5 to TRBJ2-7; possibly TRBD1 for D (5 bases). Trimming cost V 9 bases and J 3 bases, with 12 bases left between them. CDR1 and CDR2 (germline): MNHEY, SVGAGI. The CDR3 has 12 residues. The CDR3 is CARTDPSYEQYF. The CDR3 DNA is TGTGCCAGGACAGACCCTAGCTACGAGCAGTACTTC.

The V gene is TRBV6-5, the J gene TRBJ2-5; the D gene is possibly TRBD1 (5 bases). The CDR3 has 15 amino acids. Trimming left V 2 bases short and J 3 bases short, with 13 bases between. Looked up from germline, CDR1 is MNHEY and CDR2 is SVGAGI. CDR3 coding DNA: TGTGCCAGCAGTTACCAGCACAGGTCAAAAGAGACCCAGTACTTC. Translated: CASSYQHRSKETQYF.

The chain recombines TRBV18 with TRBJ2-1; TRBD2 aligns across 7 bases. J was trimmed by 4 bases and V by 3 bases; bases with no gene match: 6. Germline CDR1 and CDR2: KGHSH and LQKENI. CDR3 length equals 15 residues. The CDR3 DNA sequence: TGTGCCAGCTCACCCTCCCAGGGAGGGTACAATGAGCAGTTCTTC. It codes for CASSPSQGGYNEQFF.

V and J are TRBV4-1 and TRBJ2-1; 13 bases line up with TRBD2. CDR1 and CDR2 from the germline V gene are MGHRA and YSYEKL. CDR3 length equals 17 residues. With V trimmed by 2 bases and J by 6 bases, 7 bases remained unmatched. The CDR3 region has the DNA TGCGCCAGCAGCCAACTCGGACTAGCGGGAGATCGCAATGAGCAGTTCTTC. Protein: CASSQLGLAGDRNEQFF.

The chain recombines TRBV2 with TRBJ2-3, with a weak D call TRBD1 (5 bases). CDR3 size: 12 residues. V was shortened by 6 bases and J by 6 bases, with 10 bases between the two germline ends. Germline assignment: CDR1 SNHLY and CDR2 FYNNEI. The CDR3 DNA is TGTGCCAGCAGCAGGGTTTTGGATACGCAGTATTTT. Translating it yields CASSRVLDTQYF. The full variable domain, completed using reference TRBV2 and TRBJ2-3, is EPEVTQTPSHQVTQMGQEVILRCVPISNHLYFYWYRQILGQKVEFLVSFYNNEISEKSEIFDDQFSVERPDGSNFTLKIRSTKLEDSAMYFCASSRVLDTQYFGPGTRLTVL.

The chain combines TRBV5-4 with TRBJ1-3; the D is unclear. V gave up 4 bases and J gave up 8 bases, with 22 bases separating them. CDR1 SGHNT and CDR2 YYREEE come from the germline V gene (reference sequence). This CDR3 spans 16 amino acids. The CDR3 loop is CASSSYWTLPTHTIYF. CDR3 nucleotides: TGTGCCAGCAGCAGTTACTGGACCCTACCAACTCACACCATATATTTT. Based on the CDR3 plus reference TRBV5-4 and TRBJ1-3, the full variable domain is ETGVTQSPTHLIKTRGQQVTLRCSSQSGHNTVSWYQQALGQGPQFIFQYYREEENGRGNFPPRFSGLQFPNYSSELNVNALELDDSALYLCASSSYWTLPTHTIYFGEGSWLTVV.

The CDR3 DNA is TGTGCCAGCAGTTACTCGGGCAGGGGTAATTCACCCCTCCACTTT. Residues: CASSYSGRGNSPLHF. This chain uses TRBV6-5 with TRBJ1-6; D is perhaps TRBD1 (6 bases). The CDR3 is made up of 15 amino acids. Deletions cut 0 bases from V and 6 bases from J, with 9 bases between. Per germline, CDR1 MNHEY and CDR2 SVGAGI.

The genes are TRBV4-1 and TRBJ2-7, with 8 bases matching TRBD2. The CDR3 sequence is 16 residues long. The V segment lost 1 base and the J segment 5 bases; nucleotides outside the gene matches: 10. Germline V gives CDR1 MGHRA, CDR2 YSYEKL. The chain's CDR3 is CASSQGAGTRGNEQYF. The DNA of the CDR3 is TGCGCCAGCAGCCAAGGGGCCGGGACTAGGGGGAACGAGCAGTACTTC.

This clone was seen only once. This chain joins TRBV2 and TRBJ1-5; D remains unclear. CDR1 SNHLY and CDR2 FYNNEI come from the germline V gene. V was pared by 7 bases and J by 2 bases, with 15 bases between. The CDR3 length is 15 residues. CDR3 residues: CASKGRDLGNQPQHF. CDR3 in DNA: TGTGCCAGCAAGGGAAGAGACCTCGGCAATCAGCCCCAGCATTTT. Full variable domain (missing parts from reference TRBV2 and TRBJ1-5): EPEVTQTPSHQVTQMGQEVILRCVPISNHLYFYWYRQILGQKVEFLVSFYNNEISEKSEIFDDQFSVERPDGSNFTLKIRSTKLEDSAMYFCASKGRDLGNQPQHFGDGTRLSIL.

Details on this clone: The identical CDR3 is also encoded by other nucleotide sequences in the sample. Here the CDR3 DNA reads TGTGCCTGGAGTGTACGGGACACTGAAGCTTTCTTT. Translating it yields CAWSVRDTEAFF. The chain combines TRBV30 with TRBJ1-1; no firm D call. The CDR3 has 12 residues. CDR1 GTSNPN and CDR2 SVGIG come from the germline V gene (reference sequence). V was pared by 0 bases and J by 3 bases, with 5 bases between.

The V call is TRBV7-3, the J call TRBJ2-7, with a tentative D call TRBD2 (6 bases). CDR1 is SGHTA, CDR2 FQGTGA, per germline. The ends were cut back, 0 bases at V and 3 bases at J, with 6 bases in the middle. The CDR3 is 13 amino acids. The CDR3 spells CASSLTSGYEQYF. The DNA for the CDR3 is TGTGCCAGCAGCTTAACTAGCGGCTACGAGCAGTACTTC.

In its sample, this clone was seen once. This chain uses TRBV4-2 with TRBJ2-1; D remains ambiguous. Germline lookup yields CDR1 LGHNA and CDR2 YNFKEQ. This CDR3 is 17 amino acids long. The V and J ends lost 0 bases and 0 bases respectively, with 12 bases between them. CDR3 nucleotide sequence: TGTGCCAGCAGCCAAGAGGTTGGCGCAAGCTCCTACAATGAGCAGTTCTTC. This translates into CASSQEVGASSYNEQFF.

V usage is TRBV30 and J usage is TRBJ2-3, with TRBD2 matching over 9 bases. After removal of 2 bases from V and 7 bases from J, the junction contained 13 bases not matched to a gene. The CDR3 totals 16 residues. Germline values: CDR1 GTSNPN, CDR2 SVGIG (reference sequence). CDR3 residues: CAWSLLRGAGGNTQYF. The DNA for the CDR3 is TGTGCCTGGAGTCTGCTCCGGGGAGCGGGAGGCAATACGCAGTATTTT.

This clone was seen a single time. The V gene is TRBV7-8, the J gene TRBJ1-5; D ambiguous. Per germline, CDR1 SGHVS and CDR2 FQNEAQ. There are 16 residues in the CDR3. The ends were cut back, 1 base at V and 1 base at J, with 11 bases in the middle. In nucleotides, the CDR3 is TGTGCCAGCAGCTTAGTGCCCAGTTGGAGCAATCAGCCCCAGCATTTT. Its protein is CASSLVPSWSNQPQHF.

V is TRBV15 and J is TRBJ2-1; no definite D call. The length of the CDR3 is 15 residues. Trimming removed 5 bases from V and 6 bases from J, with 17 bases in between. Germline CDR1 and CDR2: LNHNV and YYDKDF (reference sequence). In DNA form, the CDR3 reads TGTGCCACCAGCTATTTATTCGAGCGTCGCAATGAGCAGTTCTTC. It encodes CATSYLFERRNEQFF.

This chain links TRBV6-5 with TRBJ2-2; 12 nucleotides line up with TRBD2. The V gene's germline CDR1 is MNHEY and CDR2 SVGAGI. Losses at the gene ends were 6 bases for V and 7 bases for J; bases not matched to a gene: 6. The CDR3 consists of 15 residues. Here the CDR3 reads CASRLTSGSSGELFF. The CDR3 DNA reads as TGTGCCAGCAGACTGACTAGCGGGAGCAGCGGGGAGCTGTTTTTT.

J is TRBJ1-3 and V is TRBV9; D gene uncertain. Germline V CDR1 and CDR2: SGDLS, YYNGEE. The V end was cut by 0 bases, the J end by 4 bases, with 11 bases between. This CDR3 contains 15 residues. The CDR3 spells CASSVGAGAGNTIYF. DNA for the CDR3: TGTGCCAGCAGCGTAGGGGCGGGTGCAGGAAACACCATATATTTT.

The V and J genes are TRBV13 and TRBJ2-3, with D perhaps matching TRBD1 (5 bases). V lost 0 bases and J lost 1, with 5 bases in between. CDR3 length: 14 residues. CDR1 is PRHDT and CDR2 is FYEKMQ in the germline V gene (reference sequence). CDR3 bases: TGTGCCAGCAGCTTAGGACAGGGCACAGATACGCAGTATTTT. It encodes CASSLGQGTDTQYF.

This rearrangement joins TRBV5-1 to TRBJ2-7, with TRBD2 matching over 13 bases. The CDR3 loop spans 15 amino acids. Trimming cost V 5 bases and J 1 base; bases outside gene matches: 3. Germline CDR1 and CDR2: SGHRS and YFSETQ. The CDR3 loop reads CASSRTSGSSYEQYF. CDR3 DNA: TGCGCCAGCAGTCGGACTAGCGGGAGTTCCTACGAGCAGTACTTC.